The clone carrying this TCR beta chain occurred a few times. Antigen specificity is unknown. The sample comes from a study of circulating CD8 cells and anti-PD-1 response in melanoma. Study context: Anti-PD-1 was first-line therapy for about 50% of the 13 patients. Overall study results and limits: Experiments were generally run without replicates. Patients included both untreated and previously treated individuals.

Each library started from roughly 16 ng of total RNA using the QIAseq Immune Repertoire TCR panel. Each CDR3 protein is one row after TCRdb ran MiXCR on the reads. There are approximately 590 distinct CDR3 sequences in the sample; less than 8% occur only once, and 23% lies in the top ten. CDR3 length: 12 residues. The germline CDR1 and CDR2 sequences are LNHDA and SQIVND (reference sequence). Trimming pared 3 bases from V and 9 bases from J, leaving 9 bases between. Sorting of live CD3+CD8+TCRalphabeta+ cells by PD-1 and/or TIGIT gave four subsets. The receptor was isolated from a human donor with melanoma. The rearrangement uses TRBV19 and TRBJ2-1, with unresolved D. The sample was CD8+ T cells from PBMCs, taken at baseline or after one month of anti-PD-1 therapy (not recorded which). The CDR3: CASSIGWTEQFF. The CDR3, as DNA: TGTGCCAGTAGTATTGGTTGGACTGAGCAGTTCTTC.